The clone carrying this TCR beta chain was found a few times. Its antigen is as yet unknown. The data were obtained in a study of T-cell memory formation after mild COVID-19. Study outcomes and limitations: Contracting clones localized mainly to CM and EM when CD4+ and mainly to EMRA when CD8+. Pre-infection memory carried some responding clones, suggesting that cross-reactive memory joined. Day 15 to 85 contractors were CD4/CD8 balanced; later expanders leaned CD4+.

Using constant-segment primers, 5'RACE produced TCR alpha and TCR beta cDNA libraries carrying sample barcodes and UMIs. TCRdb reprocessed the 5' RACE reads with MiXCR, giving one entry per CDR3 protein. The table shows hundreds of thousands of distinct CDR3 sequences, with approximately 15% occurring only once. CDR3 length: 15 residues. The V gene's germline CDR1 is KGHSH and CDR2 LQKENI. V lost 0 bases to trimming and J lost 1 base, with 9 bases between them. This chain joins TRBV18 and TRBJ2-5, with D unclear. This TCR was recovered from a young man who had mild COVID-19 (a few samples of this study predate the infection). Cell type and time point are not known. Sequenced input: PBMCs or a T cell subset sorted from them (not recorded which). For the CDR3, the DNA is TGTGCCAGCTCACCACCTTTAGGACCCCAAGAGACCCAGTACTTC. Translation: CASSPPLGPQETQYF.